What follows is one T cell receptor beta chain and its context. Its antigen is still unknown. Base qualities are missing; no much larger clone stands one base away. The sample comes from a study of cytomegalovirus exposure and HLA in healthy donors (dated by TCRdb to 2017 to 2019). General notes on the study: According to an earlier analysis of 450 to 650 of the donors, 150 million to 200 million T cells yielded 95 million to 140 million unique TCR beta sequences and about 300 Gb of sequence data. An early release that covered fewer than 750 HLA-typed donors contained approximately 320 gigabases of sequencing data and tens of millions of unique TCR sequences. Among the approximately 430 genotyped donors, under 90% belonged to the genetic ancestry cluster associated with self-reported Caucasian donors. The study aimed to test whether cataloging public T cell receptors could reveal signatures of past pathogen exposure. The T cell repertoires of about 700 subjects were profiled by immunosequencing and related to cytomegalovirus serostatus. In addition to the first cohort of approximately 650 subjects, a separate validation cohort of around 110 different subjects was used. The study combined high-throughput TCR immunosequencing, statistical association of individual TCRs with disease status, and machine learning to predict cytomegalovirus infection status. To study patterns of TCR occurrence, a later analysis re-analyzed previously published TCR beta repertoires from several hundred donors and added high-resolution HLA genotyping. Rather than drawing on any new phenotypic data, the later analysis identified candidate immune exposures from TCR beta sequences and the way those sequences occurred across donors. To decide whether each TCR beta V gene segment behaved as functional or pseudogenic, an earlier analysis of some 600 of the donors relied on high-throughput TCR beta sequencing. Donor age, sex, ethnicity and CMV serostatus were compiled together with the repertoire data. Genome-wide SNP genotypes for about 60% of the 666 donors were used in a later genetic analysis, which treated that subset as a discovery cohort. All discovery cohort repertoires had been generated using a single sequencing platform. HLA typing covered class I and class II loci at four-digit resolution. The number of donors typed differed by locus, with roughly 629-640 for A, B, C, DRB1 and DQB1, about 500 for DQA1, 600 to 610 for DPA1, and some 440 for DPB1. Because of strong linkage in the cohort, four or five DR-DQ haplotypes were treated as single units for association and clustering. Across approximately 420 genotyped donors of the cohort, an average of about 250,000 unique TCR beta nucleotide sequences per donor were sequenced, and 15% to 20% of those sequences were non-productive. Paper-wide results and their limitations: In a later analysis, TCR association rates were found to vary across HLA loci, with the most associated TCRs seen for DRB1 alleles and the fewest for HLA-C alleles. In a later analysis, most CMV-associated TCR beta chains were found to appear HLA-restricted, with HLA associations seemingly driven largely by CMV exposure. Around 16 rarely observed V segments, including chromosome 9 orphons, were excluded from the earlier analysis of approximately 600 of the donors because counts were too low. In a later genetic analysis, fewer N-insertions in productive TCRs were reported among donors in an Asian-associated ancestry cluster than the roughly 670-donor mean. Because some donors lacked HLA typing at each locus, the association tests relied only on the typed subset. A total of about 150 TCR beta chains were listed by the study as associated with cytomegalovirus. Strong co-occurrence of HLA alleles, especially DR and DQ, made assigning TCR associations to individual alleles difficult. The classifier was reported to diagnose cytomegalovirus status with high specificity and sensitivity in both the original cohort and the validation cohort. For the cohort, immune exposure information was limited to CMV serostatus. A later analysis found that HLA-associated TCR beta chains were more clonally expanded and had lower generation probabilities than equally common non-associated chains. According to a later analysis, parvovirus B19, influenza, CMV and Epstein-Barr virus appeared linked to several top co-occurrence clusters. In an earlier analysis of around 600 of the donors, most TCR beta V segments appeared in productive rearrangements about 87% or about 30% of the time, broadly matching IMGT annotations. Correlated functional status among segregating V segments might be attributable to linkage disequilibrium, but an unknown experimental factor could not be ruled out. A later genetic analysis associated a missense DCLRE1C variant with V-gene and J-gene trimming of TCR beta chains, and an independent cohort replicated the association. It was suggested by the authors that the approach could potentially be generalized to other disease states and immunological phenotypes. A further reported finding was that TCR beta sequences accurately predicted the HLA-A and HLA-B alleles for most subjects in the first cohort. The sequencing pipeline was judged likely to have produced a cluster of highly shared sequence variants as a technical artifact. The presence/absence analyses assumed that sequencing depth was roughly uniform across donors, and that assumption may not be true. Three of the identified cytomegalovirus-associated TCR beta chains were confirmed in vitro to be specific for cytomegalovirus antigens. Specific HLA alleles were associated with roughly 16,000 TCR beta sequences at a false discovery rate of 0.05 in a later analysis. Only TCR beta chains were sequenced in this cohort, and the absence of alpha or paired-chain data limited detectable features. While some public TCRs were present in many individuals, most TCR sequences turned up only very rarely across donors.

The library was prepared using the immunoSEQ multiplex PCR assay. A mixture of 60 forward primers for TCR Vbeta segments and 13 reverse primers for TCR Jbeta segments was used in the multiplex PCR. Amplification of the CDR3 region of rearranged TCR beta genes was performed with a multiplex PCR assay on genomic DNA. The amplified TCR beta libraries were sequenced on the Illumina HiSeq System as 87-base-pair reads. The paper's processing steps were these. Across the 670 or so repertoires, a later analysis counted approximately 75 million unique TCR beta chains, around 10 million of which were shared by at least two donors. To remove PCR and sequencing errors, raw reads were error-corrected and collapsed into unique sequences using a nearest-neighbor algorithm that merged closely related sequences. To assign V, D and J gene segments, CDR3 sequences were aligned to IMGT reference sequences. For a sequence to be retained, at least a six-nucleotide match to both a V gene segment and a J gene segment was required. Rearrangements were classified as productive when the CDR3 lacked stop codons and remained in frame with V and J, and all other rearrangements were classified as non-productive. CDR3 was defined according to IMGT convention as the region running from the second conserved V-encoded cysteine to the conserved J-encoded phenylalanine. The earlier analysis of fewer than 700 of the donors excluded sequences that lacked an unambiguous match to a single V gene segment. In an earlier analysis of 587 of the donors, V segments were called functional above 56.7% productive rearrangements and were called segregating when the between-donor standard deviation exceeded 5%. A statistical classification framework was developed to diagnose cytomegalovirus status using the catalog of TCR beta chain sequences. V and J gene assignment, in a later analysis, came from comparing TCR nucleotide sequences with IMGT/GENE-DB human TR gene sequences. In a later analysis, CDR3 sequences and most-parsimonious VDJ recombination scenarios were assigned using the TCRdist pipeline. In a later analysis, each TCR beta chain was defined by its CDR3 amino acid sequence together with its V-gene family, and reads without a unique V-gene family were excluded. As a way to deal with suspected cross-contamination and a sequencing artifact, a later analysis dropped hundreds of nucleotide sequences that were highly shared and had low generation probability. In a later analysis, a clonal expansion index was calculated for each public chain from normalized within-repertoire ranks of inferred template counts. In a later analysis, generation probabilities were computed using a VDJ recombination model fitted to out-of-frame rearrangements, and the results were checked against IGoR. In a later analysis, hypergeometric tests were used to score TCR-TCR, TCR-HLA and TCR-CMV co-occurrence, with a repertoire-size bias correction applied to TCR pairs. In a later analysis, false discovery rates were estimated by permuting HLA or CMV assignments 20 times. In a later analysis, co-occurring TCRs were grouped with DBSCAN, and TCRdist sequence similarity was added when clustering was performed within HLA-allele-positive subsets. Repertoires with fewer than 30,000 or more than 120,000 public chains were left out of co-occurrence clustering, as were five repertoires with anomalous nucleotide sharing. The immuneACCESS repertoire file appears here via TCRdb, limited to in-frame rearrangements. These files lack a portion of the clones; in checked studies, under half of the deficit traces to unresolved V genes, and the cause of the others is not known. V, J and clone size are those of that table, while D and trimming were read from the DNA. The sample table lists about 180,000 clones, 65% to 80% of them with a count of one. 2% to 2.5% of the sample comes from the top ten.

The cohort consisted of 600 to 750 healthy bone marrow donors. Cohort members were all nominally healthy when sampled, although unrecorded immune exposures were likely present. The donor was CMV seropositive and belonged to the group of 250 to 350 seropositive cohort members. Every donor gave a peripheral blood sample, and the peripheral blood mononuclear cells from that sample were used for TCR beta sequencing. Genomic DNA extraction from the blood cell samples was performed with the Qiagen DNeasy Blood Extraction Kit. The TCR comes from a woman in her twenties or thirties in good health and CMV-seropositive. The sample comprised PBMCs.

The CDR3 protein sequence reads: CASSRKGSYEQYF. At the DNA level, the sequence is TGTGCCAGCTCAAGAAAGGGGTCCTACGAGCAGTACTTC. In this chain, TRBV28 is recombined with TRBJ2-7; the D gene is perhaps TRBD1, from 5 matching bases. The V end loses 8 bases and the J end loses 1 base, and a stretch of 12 bases separates them. CDR3 length: 13 amino acids, cysteine to phenylalanine. Just CDR3 DNA is preserved here, 39 bases in frame from base 1. Looking up the germline V gene yields CDR1 MDHEN and CDR2 SYDVKM.